The following is a TCR beta chain sequence with its context. Deletions cut 3 bases from V and 4 bases from J, with 7 bases between. The CDR3 is made up of 12 amino acids. Germline assignment: CDR1 SGHTA and CDR2 FQGNSA. TCRdb keeps only in-frame clones here, not all; method: immunoSEQ multiplex PCR. The sample carries 34,000 or so clones, around nine tenths recorded once. This sample was included in a study of monozygotic twins with cystic fibrosis. J is TRBJ2-7 and V is TRBV7-2, with D maybe TRBD1 (6 bases). The sample taken for sequencing was blood. This TCR was sampled from a boy younger than 10 with cystic fibrosis. The CDR3 DNA follows: TGTGCCAGCAGCTTCCAGGGGTACGAGCAGTACTTC. It translates to CASSFQGYEQYF.